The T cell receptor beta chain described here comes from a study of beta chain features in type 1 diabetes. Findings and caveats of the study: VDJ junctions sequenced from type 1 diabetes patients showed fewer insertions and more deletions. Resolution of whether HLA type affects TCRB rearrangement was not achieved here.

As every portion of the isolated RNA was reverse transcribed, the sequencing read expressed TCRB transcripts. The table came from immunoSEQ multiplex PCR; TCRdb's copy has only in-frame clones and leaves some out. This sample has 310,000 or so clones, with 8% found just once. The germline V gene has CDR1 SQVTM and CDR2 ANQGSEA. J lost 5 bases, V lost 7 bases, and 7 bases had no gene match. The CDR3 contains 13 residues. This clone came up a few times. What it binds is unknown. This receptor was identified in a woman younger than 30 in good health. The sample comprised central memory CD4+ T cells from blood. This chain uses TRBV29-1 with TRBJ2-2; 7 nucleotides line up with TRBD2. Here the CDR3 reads CSAYGRRTGELFF. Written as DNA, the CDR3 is TGCAGCGCCTACGGGAGGCGAACCGGGGAGCTGTTTTTT.